Shown below are 12 T cell receptor beta chains from a single sample sequenced in a study of blood T cells in healthy people across ages. Sample-barcoded 5' priming and a J-beta primer mix drove a second PCR of roughly 6 to 12 cycles. From the 5' RACE reads, TCRdb called clonotypes with MiXCR, one entry per CDR3 protein. Among some 1.4 million distinct CDR3 sequences, approximately 40% were seen once, and the ten largest hold under 8%. The sequenced sample consisted of blood. These receptors were obtained from a woman under 30 in good health.

Only one count was recorded for this clonotype. V usage is TRBV5-5 and J usage is TRBJ2-4; a weak D match, TRBD2 (6 bases). TRBJ2-7 explains the end of the DNA better; the J call may be wrong. The CDR3 spans 13 residues. Germline values: CDR1 SGHKS, CDR2 YYEKEE (reference sequence). The CDR3 reads CASSNGLNYEQYF. CDR3 nucleotides: TGTGCCAGCAGCAATGGACTAAATTACGAGCAGTACTTC.

Only a few counts were recorded for this clonotype. The rearrangement uses TRBV20-1 and TRBJ2-3, with D possibly matching TRBD2 (6 bases). The CDR3 runs 18 residues. Germline assignment: CDR1 DFQATT and CDR2 SNEGSKA (reference sequence). The V gene lost 2 bases and the J gene lost 3 bases, with 24 bases spanning the gap. The CDR3 nucleotides are TGCAGTGCTAGATCCTTAGGGGCTACGGGAGTGGGAACAGATACGCAGTATTTT. Its translation is CSARSLGATGVGTDTQYF.

This clonotype was recorded once. The chain uses TRBV20-1 and TRBJ1-1, with 8 nucleotides matching TRBD1. The CDR3 is 13 residues long. J lost 8 bases, V lost 6 bases, and 11 bases had no gene match. Germline V gene sequence: CDR1 DFQATT, CDR2 SNEGSKA (reference sequence). CDR3 protein: CSARRQGPGEAFF. The DNA of the CDR3 is TGCAGTGCCAGAAGACAGGGGCCCGGGGAAGCTTTCTTT.

This clonotype was detected many times. V usage is TRBV20-1 and J usage is TRBJ2-5, with D perhaps TRBD2 (5 bases). The CDR3 has 13 amino acids. The V gene's germline CDR1 is DFQATT and CDR2 SNEGSKA (reference sequence). Trimming removed 5 bases from V and 5 bases from J, with 15 bases in between. The CDR3 nucleotides read TGCAGTGCTGAAAGCGACCGGGATGAGACCCAGTACTTC. It is translated as CSAESDRDETQYF.

The chain combines TRBV7-9 with TRBJ1-3, with a weak D call TRBD1 (5 bases). Trimming removed 8 bases at V and 2 bases at J, with 22 bases between. Germline V gene lookup returns CDR1 SEHNR and CDR2 FQNEAQ (reference sequence). The CDR3 runs to 17 residues. The DNA for the CDR3 is TGTGCCAGCCCTCCTTGGTCTGGGGACCTTGCTGGAAACACCATATATTTT. It specifies CASPPWSGDLAGNTIYF.

V gene TRBV5-6 combines with J gene TRBJ2-7; D may match TRBD1 or TRBD2 (6 bases each). CDR3 length: 14 amino acids. The V end lost 4 bases, the J end lost 0 bases, and 11 bases lay between the germline ends. Germline V gene sequence: CDR1 SGHDT, CDR2 YYEEEE. CDR3 residues: CASSGGPYSYEQYF. Written as DNA, the CDR3 is TGTGCCAGCAGCGGGGGGCCGTACTCCTACGAGCAGTACTTC.

This clonotype showed up just a few times. The V gene is TRBV27, the J gene TRBJ2-7; 8 bases are a match to TRBD2. V was pared by 3 bases and J by 1 base, with 2 bases of the junction left unmatched. The CDR3 consists of 14 residues. Germline lookup yields CDR1 MNHEY and CDR2 SMNVEV (reference sequence). The CDR3 DNA sequence: TGTGCCAGCAGTTTCCGGGAGGGGTCCTACGAGCAGTACTTC. This translates into CASSFREGSYEQYF.

This clonotype was seen a few times. The V and J genes are TRBV28 and TRBJ1-1; D uncertain. Germline V gene data show CDR1 as MDHEN and CDR2 as SYDVKM. V was cut by 2 bases and J by 7 bases, with 8 bases left in between. The CDR3 covers 12 residues. Written as DNA, the CDR3 is TGTGCCAGCAGTTTAGGGGTGGGTGAAGCTTTCTTT. Amino acids: CASSLGVGEAFF. The variable domain in full, completed from reference TRBV28 and TRBJ1-1, reads DVKVTQSSRYLVKRTGEKVFLECVQDMDHENMFWYRQDPGLGLRLIYFSYDVKMKEKGDIPEGYSVSREKKERFSLILESASTNQTSMYLCASSLGVGEAFFGQGTRLTVV.

This clonotype was seen more than once but under ten times. The chain links TRBV20-1 to TRBJ2-1; TRBD2 aligns across 7 bases. This CDR3 spans 15 amino acids. V shed 2 bases, J shed 2 bases, and the junction held 6 bases outside the gene matches. Germline values: CDR1 DFQATT, CDR2 SNEGSKA (reference sequence). The CDR3 loop is CSARIPAGAYNEQFF. The CDR3 bases are TGCAGTGCTAGAATTCCGGCGGGAGCCTACAATGAGCAGTTCTTC.

This rearrangement joins TRBV6-2 or TRBV6-3 to TRBJ2-3, with 15 bases that match TRBD2. CDR1 is MNHEY, CDR2 SVGEGT, per germline. J lost 2 bases, V lost 2 bases, and 11 bases had no gene match. CDR3 length: 20 amino acids. CDR3 region: CASSYRLSGLAGGTTDTQYF. CDR3 nucleotides: TGTGCCAGCAGTTACAGGTTGAGCGGACTAGCGGGAGGGACCACAGATACGCAGTATTTT.

This clonotype was picked up a small number of times. The J gene is TRBJ1-2, the V gene TRBV27; 9 bases are shared with TRBD1. V was pared by 5 bases and J by 2 bases, with 6 bases of the junction left unmatched. CDR1 is MNHEY, CDR2 SMNVEV, per germline (reference sequence). CDR3 length: 15 residues. Here the CDR3 reads CASSAAGTGNYGYTF. CDR3 DNA: TGTGCCAGCAGTGCCGCCGGGACAGGGAACTATGGCTACACCTTC.

The V call is TRBV6-1, the J call TRBJ1-6, with unresolved D. The CDR3 consists of 16 residues. From germline, CDR1 is MNHNS and CDR2 SASEGT. The V gene lost 1 base and the J gene lost 7 bases, with 14 bases spanning the gap. The CDR3 bases are TGTGCCAGCAGTGAAGACATGACAAAGAGGAATTCACCCCTCCACTTT. It codes for CASSEDMTKRNSPLHF.